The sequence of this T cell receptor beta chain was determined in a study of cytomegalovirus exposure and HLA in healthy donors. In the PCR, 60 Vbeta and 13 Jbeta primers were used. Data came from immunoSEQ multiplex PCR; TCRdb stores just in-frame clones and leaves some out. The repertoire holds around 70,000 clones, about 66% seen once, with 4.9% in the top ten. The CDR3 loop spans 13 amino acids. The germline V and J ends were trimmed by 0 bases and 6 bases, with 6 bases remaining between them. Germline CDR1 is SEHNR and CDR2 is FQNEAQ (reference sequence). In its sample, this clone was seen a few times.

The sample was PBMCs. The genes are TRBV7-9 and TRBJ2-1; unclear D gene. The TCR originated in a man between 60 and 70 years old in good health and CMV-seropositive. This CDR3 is CASSLASRNEQFF. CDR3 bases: TGTGCCAGCAGCTTAGCTTCTCGCAATGAGCAGTTCTTC.